The present T cell receptor (beta chain) was sequenced within a study of T cells in Graves' hyperthyroidism and ophthalmopathy. Amplification of TCR beta CDR3 regions used RNA as the template. The HTBI primer set drove a first-round RT-PCR of the TCR CDR3. Using its own MiXCR run on the multiplex PCR reads, TCRdb lists one record per CDR3 protein. The sample holds approximately 400,000 distinct CDR3 sequences, 15% to 18% seen once. This clonotype was recorded at least ten times. Its cognate antigen is unknown. Newly diagnosed hyperthyroidism, duration under 2 months, in patients aged 18 to 65. A patient was excluded if there was uncontrolled infection, other autoimmune disease, pregnancy or lactation. On the basis of clinical symptoms, serum thyroxine and TRAb, thyroid ultrasound and orbital computed tomography, diagnoses were made. Germline CDR1 and CDR2: SGHTA and FQGNSA. The ends were cut back, 1 base at V and 6 bases at J, with 13 bases in the middle. The CDR3 runs 15 residues.

General observations from the study: A model of 13 V-J pairs discriminated ophthalmopathy from stable hyperthyroidism.

The gene calls are TRBV7-2 and TRBJ2-1, with a possible D match to TRBD2 (6 bases). This clonotype was sampled from a woman aged 18-30 years with Graves' hyperthyroidism. The sequenced sample consisted of blood. The CDR3 loop reads CASSLDLGGVNEQFF. The CDR3 DNA sequence: TGTGCCAGCAGCTTAGATTTGGGAGGAGTCAATGAGCAGTTCTTC.